The present entry profiles one TCR beta chain with its context. V lost 1 base to trimming and J lost 1 base, with 16 bases between them. Per germline, CDR1 WNHNN and CDR2 SYGVQD (reference sequence). This CDR3 contains 18 residues. The sample comes from a study of T cell responses to AZD1222 COVID-19 vaccine. The table came from immunoSEQ multiplex PCR; TCRdb's copy has only in-frame clones and leaves some out. The sample lists under 200,000 clones, roughly nine tenths seen once, with about 1% in the top ten. The source material was peripheral blood, sampled 28 days after the second AZD1222 dose. The TCR was taken from an adult who received the AZD1222 COVID-19 vaccine. J is TRBJ2-2 and V is TRBV10-1; D is possibly TRBD2 (6 bases). CDR3 DNA: TGCGCCAGCAGTGAGTTATACGGCGGGGCGAGGAACACCGGGGAGCTGTTTTTT. This translates into CASSELYGGARNTGELFF.